A selection of T cell receptor beta chains follows, all from one sample in a study of blood T cell repertoires in COVID-19. Clones were read by immunoSEQ multiplex PCR, and TCRdb kept only the in-frame ones, dropping some. The repertoire has tens of thousands of clones, under 80% of them found once; the top ten carry 7.5% to 10%. The sequenced sample consisted of peripheral blood. The receptors here all came from a human donor in a cohort sampled during active COVID-19. CDR3s include the opening cysteine and the closing phenylalanine or tryptophan. Each record gives: V gene, J gene, D gene, clone size, CDR3 DNA, CDR3 protein. A D gene is named only where the DNA matches it firmly. For some rows the clone size is stated as once, few or many, or as a class when expanded; others skip it.

V: TRBV19
J: TRBJ1-4
D: TRBD1
size: few
DNA: TGTGCCAGTAGTGTAAGACCGGGACAGGGTGAAAAACTGTTTTTT
CDR3: CASSVRPGQGEKLFF

V: TRBV7-6
J: TRBJ2-5
D: TRBD2
size: -
DNA: TGTGCCAGCAGCAGACTAGCGGGGGGGCGCGAGACCCAGTACTTC
CDR3: CASSRLAGGRETQYF

V: TRBV7-2
J: TRBJ1-2
D: -
size: -
DNA: TGTGCCAGCAGCTTACGGGCGGGTAACTATGGCTACACCTTC
CDR3: CASSLRAGNYGYTF

V: TRBV7-2
J: TRBJ1-5
D: TRBD1
size: -
DNA: TGTGCCAGCAGCCCGCAGGGGGCGATGGGTCAGCCCCAGCATTTT
CDR3: CASSPQGAMGQPQHF

V: TRBV5-1
J: TRBJ1-2
D: -
size: -
DNA: TGCGCCAGCAGCTTGGGCAGGGCCTATGGCTACACCTTC
CDR3: CASSLGRAYGYTF

V: TRBV5-1
J: TRBJ1-2
D: TRBD1
size: -
DNA: TGCGCCAGCAGCTTGAGTCAGGGGGCGTGGGGCTACACCTTC
CDR3: CASSLSQGAWGYTF

V: TRBV6-2/TRBV6-3
J: TRBJ2-3
D: -
size: once
DNA: TGTGCCAGCAGTTACAGGGCGTCCCGACTACCCACAGATACGCAGTATTTT
CDR3: CASSYRASRLPTDTQYF

V: TRBV7-8
J: TRBJ2-4
D: -
size: -
DNA: TGTGCCAGCAGCCCGCTATTTGCGGGGAGCAAAAACATTCAGTACTTC
CDR3: CASSPLFAGSKNIQYF

V: TRBV30
J: TRBJ1-2
D: -
size: -
DNA: TGTGCCTGGAGTGCCCAGGTGGCAGGGTCGAACTATGGCTACACCTTC
CDR3: CAWSAQVAGSNYGYTF

V: TRBV3-1/TRBV3-2
J: TRBJ2-5
D: TRBD2
size: -
DNA: TGTGCCAGCAGCCGCGGGGGGGGGTCGGAGACCCAGTACTTC
CDR3: CASSRGGGSETQYF

V: TRBV9
J: TRBJ1-3
D: TRBD1
size: -
DNA: TGTGCCAGCAGCCTGGAGGGCAGGGGGCGCGGAAACACCATATATTTT
CDR3: CASSLEGRGRGNTIYF

V: TRBV6-6
J: TRBJ1-2
D: TRBD1
size: few
DNA: TGTGCCAGCAGTTACGACAGGGTCTATGGCTACACCTTC
CDR3: CASSYDRVYGYTF

V: TRBV7-3
J: TRBJ2-1
D: TRBD2
size: -
DNA: TGTGCCAGCAGCTTAACGGGACTAGCGGGGGGATACAATGAGCAGTTCTTC
CDR3: CASSLTGLAGGYNEQFF

V: TRBV6-4
J: TRBJ2-3
D: -
size: -
DNA: TGTGCCAGCAGTCCCGGGACTGGGGGCACAGATACGCAGTATTTT
CDR3: CASSPGTGGTDTQYF

V: TRBV10-3
J: TRBJ1-4
D: TRBD1
size: -
DNA: TGTGCCATCAGAGGGACAGGGTTGAATGAAAAACTGTTTTTT
CDR3: CAIRGTGLNEKLFF

V: TRBV2
J: TRBJ2-7
D: TRBD2
size: -
DNA: TGTGCCAGCAGTGTGGGGACTAGCGTCTACGAGCAGTACTTC
CDR3: CASSVGTSVYEQYF

V: TRBV15
J: TRBJ1-2
D: -
size: -
DNA: TGTGCCACCAGCAGAGATCGGTTTTATGGCTACACCTTC
CDR3: CATSRDRFYGYTF

V: TRBV7-2
J: TRBJ2-3
D: -
size: -
DNA: TGTGCCAGCAGCTTATTCTACGGCACAGATACGCAGTATTTT
CDR3: CASSLFYGTDTQYF

V: TRBV5-1
J: TRBJ1-1
D: TRBD1
size: -
DNA: TGCGCCACCCGAACAGGGGTGAACACTGAAGCTTTCTTT
CDR3: CATRTGVNTEAFF

V: TRBV7-2
J: TRBJ2-7
D: -
size: -
DNA: TGTGCCAGCAGCTTAGCGGGCCAGCCTTGGGACGAGCAGTACTTC
CDR3: CASSLAGQPWDEQYF

V: TRBV29-1
J: TRBJ1-1
D: -
size: few
DNA: TGCAGCCACGGAACAGGGAGGGACACTGAAGCTTTCTTT
CDR3: CSHGTGRDTEAFF

V: TRBV10-3
J: TRBJ2-7
D: TRBD2
size: -
DNA: TGTGCCGTTCGGCGGGACAAGACTAGCGGGGTAATCGGCGTCTACGAGCAGTACTTC
CDR3: CAVRRDKTSGVIGVYEQYF

V: TRBV9
J: TRBJ1-1
D: -
size: -
DNA: TGTGCCAGCAGCGTAGCGGGAGGCTCGGGTGAAGCTTTCTTT
CDR3: CASSVAGGSGEAFF

V: TRBV9
J: TRBJ2-3
D: -
size: -
DNA: TGTGCCAGCAGAGGGGCAGGTAGCACAGATACGCAGTATTTT
CDR3: CASRGAGSTDTQYF

V: TRBV2
J: TRBJ1-2
D: -
size: -
DNA: TGTGCCAGCGGAGGGGACGGGAACTATGGCTACACCTTC
CDR3: CASGGDGNYGYTF

V: TRBV6-5
J: TRBJ1-1
D: TRBD1
size: -
DNA: TGTGCCAGCAGGAACAGGGGCGCCACTGAAGCTTTCTTT
CDR3: CASRNRGATEAFF

V: TRBV12-3/TRBV12-4
J: TRBJ2-5
D: -
size: -
DNA: TGTGCCAGCAGAAGACGGGAAGGGACCCAGTACTTC
CDR3: CASRRREGTQYF